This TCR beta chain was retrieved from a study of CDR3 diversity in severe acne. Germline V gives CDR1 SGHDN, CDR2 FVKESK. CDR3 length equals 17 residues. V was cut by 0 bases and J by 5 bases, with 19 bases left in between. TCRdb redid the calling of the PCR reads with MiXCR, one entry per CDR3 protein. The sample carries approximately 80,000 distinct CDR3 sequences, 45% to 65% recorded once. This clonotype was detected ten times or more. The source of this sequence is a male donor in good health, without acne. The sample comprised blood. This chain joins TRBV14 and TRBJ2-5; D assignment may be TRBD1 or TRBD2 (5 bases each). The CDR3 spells CASSQELGTLYRETQYF. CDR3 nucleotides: TGTGCCAGCAGCCAAGAGCTAGGGACCCTCTACAGGGAGACCCAGTACTTC.